The sequence of this T cell receptor beta chain was determined in a study of CD8 T cells in ankylosing spondylitis. A single record per CDR3 protein comes from TCRdb applying MiXCR to the 5' RACE reads. The sample records 150,000 to 200,000 distinct CDR3 sequences, around 32% being singletons. This clonotype has ten or more counts. Its antigen is not identified. The CDR3 loop spans 15 amino acids. Germline values: CDR1 SEHNR, CDR2 FQNEAQ (reference sequence). The V and J ends lost 3 bases and 8 bases, in that order; junction bases with no gene match: 10. Findings and caveats of the study: Characteristic, it appeared, of ankylosing spondylitis blood was a TCR beta motif of about eight highly homologous variants.

The V and J genes are TRBV7-9 and TRBJ2-1; the match to TRBD1 covers 7 bases. This TCR came from a male donor with ankylosing spondylitis. The sequenced material came from synovial fluid, either unsorted or a sorted T cell fraction (not recorded which). CDR3 residues: CASSFDRVEWDEQFF. Written as DNA, the CDR3 is TGTGCCAGCAGCTTCGACAGGGTGGAGTGGGATGAGCAGTTCTTC. Full variable domain (rest looked up from reference TRBV7-9 and TRBJ2-1): DTGVSQNPRHKITKRGQNVTFRCDPISEHNRLYWYRQTLGQGPEFLTYFQNEAQLEKSRLLSDRFSAERPKGSFSTLEIQRTEQGDSAMYLCASSFDRVEWDEQFFGPGTRLTVL.